This T cell receptor (beta chain) derives from a study of cytomegalovirus exposure and HLA in healthy donors. Assay used: immunoSEQ multiplex PCR; TCRdb lists only in-frame clones, some missing. The table records under 200,000 clones, roughly nine tenths of them present only once. With respect to this clone: The antigen remains unidentified.

Study-wide results and limits: Researchers catalogued about 150 TCR beta chains as cytomegalovirus-associated.

The ends were cut back, 0 bases at V and 6 bases at J, with 3 bases in the middle. The germline CDR1 and CDR2 sequences are SGHNT and YYREEE (reference sequence). This CDR3 is built from 11 residues. The specimen sequenced was PBMCs. V and J are TRBV5-4 and TRBJ1-2, with D unclear. This clonotype was obtained from a woman aged 25-40 years in good health and CMV-seronegative. The chain's CDR3 is CASSLDDGYTF. The CDR3 region has the DNA TGTGCCAGCAGCTTGGATGATGGCTACACCTTC.